Listed here are 21 T cell receptor beta chains from one sample, sequenced in a study of cytomegalovirus exposure and HLA in healthy donors. Sequencing was performed with immunoSEQ multiplex PCR; in TCRdb, only in-frame clones are kept and a portion is missing. Altogether approximately 270,000 clones are present, approximately 83% being singletons, with the ten largest covering more than 0.8%. The sequencing input was PBMCs. The receptors originated from a woman younger than 35 in good health and CMV-seronegative.

This clone was seen only a few times. J is TRBJ1-2 and V is TRBV30, with TRBD1 matching over 8 bases. This CDR3 comprises 12 residues. Germline V lookup: CDR1 GTSNPN, CDR2 SVGIG (reference sequence). CDR3 region: CAADRDRYGYTF. The CDR3, as DNA: TGTGCAGCGGACAGGGATCGGTATGGCTACACCTTC. The variable domain in full, with the rest retrieved from reference TRBV30 and TRBJ1-2, is SQTIHQWPATLVQPVGSPLSLECTVEGTSNPNLYWYRQAAGRGLQLLFYSVGIGQISSEVPQNLSASRPQDRQFILSSKKLLLSDSGFYLCAADRDRYGYTFGSGTRLTVV.

The gene calls are TRBV11-3 and TRBJ1-3, with D possibly TRBD1 on 6 matching bases. Trimming took 4 bases from V and 1 from J, leaving 11 bases between them. The CDR3 is 15 residues long. The germline gives CDR1 SGHNT, CDR2 YENEEA. The CDR3 coding sequence is TGTGCCAGCAGCTCCCCCAGGGGATCTGGAAACACCATATATTTT. This sequence encodes CASSSPRGSGNTIYF.

This clone was observed a single time. This chain uses TRBV7-8 with TRBJ1-2, with D tentatively TRBD1 (6 bases). CDR3 length: 16 residues. V was clipped by 4 bases and J by 8 bases, with 23 bases between them. CDR1 is SGHVS, CDR2 FQNEAQ, per germline. CDR3 nucleotides: TGTGCCAGCAGCTCGAGTAACGGATGGACAGCAAGGGGCTACACCTTC. Protein product: CASSSSNGWTARGYTF.

The rearrangement uses TRBV15 and TRBJ1-2, with D perhaps TRBD1 (5 bases). Germline CDR1 and CDR2: LNHNV and YYDKDF (reference sequence). This CDR3 contains 14 residues. Trimming took off 0 bases at V and 3 bases at J, with 8 bases between the two ends. The CDR3 DNA is TGTGCCACCAGCAGAGATCAAGGGGACTATGGCTACACCTTC. This encodes CATSRDQGDYGYTF.

CDR3: CASSHPGGEKLFF. The CDR3 DNA is TGTGCCAGCAGCCACCCGGGAGGAGAAAAACTGTTTTTT. The chain recombines TRBV7-2 with TRBJ1-4; D gene unclear. Trimming pared 5 bases from V and 8 bases from J, leaving 12 bases between. The CDR3 is made up of 13 amino acids. Germline V gene data show CDR1 as SGHTA and CDR2 as FQGNSA.

This clone was seen once. This chain connects TRBV6-1 to TRBJ2-7; the match to TRBD1 covers 10 bases. The germline V gene has CDR1 MNHNS and CDR2 SASEGT. V dropped 6 bases and J dropped 5; count of bases not matched to a gene: 10. The CDR3 has 15 amino acids. CDR3 sequence reads: CASSPPGQGFHEQYF. CDR3 DNA sequence: TGTGCCAGCAGCCCTCCGGGACAGGGGTTCCACGAGCAGTACTTC.

The chain has TRBV7-9 and TRBJ1-6; D perhaps matches TRBD1 (6 bases). The length of the CDR3 is 15 residues. Trimming removed 3 bases from V and 8 bases from J, with 14 bases in between. CDR1 is SEHNR and CDR2 is FQNEAQ in the germline V gene (reference sequence). CDR3 coding DNA: TGTGCCAGCAGCTTTGGGGGCGAACGGGATTCACCCCTCCACTTT. It is translated as CASSFGGERDSPLHF.

The genes are TRBV29-1 and TRBJ1-1; 8 bases fit TRBD1. There are 14 residues in the CDR3. Germline V lookup: CDR1 SQVTM, CDR2 ANQGSEA. V lost 5 bases, J lost 1 base, and 6 bases stayed unmatched. The CDR3 nucleotides are TGCAGCGTTAACCGCGGACAGGGGAACACTGAAGCTTTCTTT. Amino acid sequence: CSVNRGQGNTEAFF.

V gene TRBV7-2 combines with J gene TRBJ1-5; 9 bases map to TRBD1. The V segment lost 4 bases and the J segment 6 bases; nucleotides outside the gene matches: 7. The CDR3 covers 15 residues. Germline V gene data show CDR1 as SGHTA and CDR2 as FQGNSA. The CDR3 loop reads CASSSGQGIFQPQHF. In DNA form, the CDR3 reads TGTGCCAGCAGCTCCGGACAGGGGATTTTTCAGCCCCAGCATTTT.

CDR3 DNA sequence: TGTGCCAGCAGCTGGCGGACAGGTTACGAGCAGTACTTC. This gives the protein CASSWRTGYEQYF. V gene TRBV5-4 combines with J gene TRBJ2-7; TRBD1 aligns across 7 bases. Germline-derived CDR1 and CDR2 are SGHNT and YYREEE (reference sequence). V dropped 3 bases and J dropped 4; count of bases not matched to a gene: 4. The CDR3 has 13 residues.

The chain carries TRBV6-5 and TRBJ1-2; D is perhaps TRBD1 (5 bases). CDR3 length: 15 amino acids. V was clipped by 6 bases and J by 2 bases, with 16 bases between them. Germline CDR1 and CDR2: MNHEY and SVGAGI. In DNA, the CDR3 is TGTGCCAGCAGGCGCACCCCCAGGGAAAACTATGGCTACACCTTC. Amino acids: CASRRTPRENYGYTF.

CDR3 DNA sequence: TGTGCCAGTTCTAGCGCGGTTGGGGCCGGGGAGCTGTTTTTT. As protein: CASSSAVGAGELFF. The chain uses TRBV6-4 and TRBJ2-2, with D tentatively TRBD2 (6 bases). The CDR3 has 14 residues. Germline values: CDR1 MRHNA, CDR2 SNTAGT. Trimming stripped 9 bases from V and 6 bases from J, with 17 bases between.

V gene TRBV11-3 combines with J gene TRBJ1-1; D remains ambiguous. The length of the CDR3 is 15 residues. Germline values: CDR1 SGHNT, CDR2 YENEEA. Trimming took 5 bases from V and 1 from J, leaving 14 bases between them. CDR3 bases: TGTGCCAGCAGCCCGATCCTGACTGAGAACACTGAAGCTTTCTTT. Its translation is CASSPILTENTEAFF.

This clone has just a few counts. V and J are TRBV30 and TRBJ1-1; D is ambiguous. Trimming stripped 0 bases from V and 2 bases from J, with 10 bases between. This CDR3 region has 14 residues. CDR1 is GTSNPN and CDR2 is SVGIG in the germline V gene (reference sequence). For the CDR3, the DNA is TGTGCCTGGAGTGTTGGAGGAACAAACACTGAAGCTTTCTTT. Amino acids: CAWSVGGTNTEAFF.

The chain recombines TRBV11-2 with TRBJ1-1; D uncertain. The CDR3 consists of 15 residues. Between the trimmed V and J ends, which lost 2 bases and 4 bases, there was a span of 14 bases. Germline-derived CDR1 and CDR2 are SGHAT and FQNNGV. DNA of the CDR3: TGTGCCAGCAGCTTAACCCAGGCCGGGAGCACTGAAGCTTTCTTT. Translating it yields CASSLTQAGSTEAFF.

V gene TRBV19 combines with J gene TRBJ1-2, with 8 positions matching TRBD1. Germline V gene data show CDR1 as LNHDA and CDR2 as SQIVND (reference sequence). CDR3 length: 12 amino acids. Germline trimming cut 6 bases from V and 6 bases from J; bases unmatched to any gene: 3. The CDR3 sequence: CASRDRVDGYTF. CDR3 nucleotide sequence: TGTGCCAGTAGGGACAGGGTGGATGGCTACACCTTC.

CDR3: CASSQLRGDTQYF. The DNA for the CDR3 is TGTGCCAGCAGCCAATTGCGGGGAGATACGCAGTATTTT. V is TRBV7-6 and J is TRBJ2-3; a possible D gene is TRBD2 (6 bases). Germline-derived CDR1 and CDR2 are SGHVS and FNYEAQ. The CDR3 loop spans 13 amino acids. V dropped 5 bases and J dropped 5 bases, with 11 bases sitting between them.

This sequence joins TRBV5-4 and TRBJ1-1; no definite D call. Germline assignment: CDR1 SGHNT and CDR2 YYREEE (reference sequence). This CDR3 contains 14 residues. Between the trimmed V and J ends, which lost 1 base and 0 bases, there was a span of 7 bases. The DNA for the CDR3 is TGTGCCAGCAGCTTGACGGGAATGAACACTGAAGCTTTCTTT. Amino acid sequence: CASSLTGMNTEAFF. The full variable domain, with the rest looked up from reference TRBV5-4 and TRBJ1-1, is ETGVTQSPTHLIKTRGQQVTLRCSSQSGHNTVSWYQQALGQGPQFIFQYYREEENGRGNFPPRFSGLQFPNYSSELNVNALELDDSALYLCASSLTGMNTEAFFGQGTRLTVV.

The gene calls are TRBV6-5 and TRBJ1-4; perhaps TRBD1 as D (5 bases). Germline CDR1 and CDR2: MNHEY and SVGAGI. The V end was cut by 6 bases, the J end by 3 bases, with 8 bases between. The CDR3 covers 13 residues. The CDR3 sequence: CASRRGSNEKLFF. The CDR3 nucleotides are TGTGCCAGCAGAAGGGGTTCTAATGAAAAACTGTTTTTT.

The chain recombines TRBV4-1 with TRBJ2-5; 8 bases map to TRBD2. The CDR3 covers 15 residues. V shed 3 bases and J 5 bases; nucleotides not matched to a gene: 8. Germline CDR1 MGHRA, CDR2 YSYEKL. CDR3 DNA sequence: TGCGCCAGCAGCCAGGCACCGGGACTAGGGGAGACCCAGTACTTC. Amino acid sequence: CASSQAPGLGETQYF.

The CDR3, as DNA: TGTGCCAGCAGCTTGTTTTCGTCTAGACAAGAGACCCAGTACTTC. Protein sequence: CASSLFSSRQETQYF. The chain combines TRBV5-4 with TRBJ2-5; D not certain. The CDR3 is made up of 15 amino acids. Per germline, CDR1 SGHNT and CDR2 YYREEE (reference sequence). Between the trimmed V and J ends, which lost 1 base and 2 bases, there was a span of 12 bases.